This T cell receptor beta chain derives from a study of T-cell memory formation after mild COVID-19. Study as a whole: Clusters of TCRs were largely donor specific.

Points from the study as a whole: There were some responding clones in pre-infection memory, which suggested that cross-reactive memory had joined. A second wave expanding day 15 to 37 was CD4+-biased; contracting clones were balanced.

The CDR3 consists of 14 residues. Germline V gives CDR1 SGHVS, CDR2 FNYEAQ. V shed 2 bases and J 4 bases; nucleotides not matched to a gene: 3. This clonotype has only a few counts. Its antigen is as yet unknown. Using constant-segment primers, 5'RACE produced TCR alpha and TCR beta cDNA libraries carrying sample barcodes and UMIs. TCRdb processed the 5' RACE reads anew with MiXCR; each CDR3 protein has one entry. Among around 250,000 distinct CDR3 sequences listed, around 16% were seen once. J is TRBJ1-1 and V is TRBV7-6, with 8 bases that match TRBD1. Sequenced sample: PBMCs or a T cell subset sorted from them (not recorded which). The clonotype was recovered from a man between 18 and 29 years old who had mild COVID-19 (a few samples of this study predate the infection). Cell type and time point are not known. DNA for the CDR3: TGTGCCAGCAGCTTACAGGGGGCGCGCACTGAAGCTTTCTTT. It specifies CASSLQGARTEAFF.